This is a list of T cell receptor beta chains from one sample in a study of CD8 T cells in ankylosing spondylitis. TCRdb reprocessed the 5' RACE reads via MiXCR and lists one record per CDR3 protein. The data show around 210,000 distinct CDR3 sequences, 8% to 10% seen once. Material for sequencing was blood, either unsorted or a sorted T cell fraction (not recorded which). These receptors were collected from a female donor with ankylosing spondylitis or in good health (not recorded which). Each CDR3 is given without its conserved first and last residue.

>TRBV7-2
ASSFGQGSSYEQY
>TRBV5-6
ASSRNRRGGTEAF
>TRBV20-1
SARGLAGDQF
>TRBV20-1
SAQSPPNNEKLF
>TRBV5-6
ASSLTINTEAF
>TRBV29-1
SVGRTGGYEQY
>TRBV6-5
ASSYSGLTDTLY
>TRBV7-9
ASSFGASNQPQH
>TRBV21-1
ASSKETRPKPYEQY
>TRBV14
ASSQAFGYEQY
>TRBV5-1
ASSLAKVRETQY
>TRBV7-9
ASSLGRYEQY
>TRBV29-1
SVEKGLQETQY
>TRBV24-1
ATSDGRANVLT
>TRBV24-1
ATSDTGGHEQY
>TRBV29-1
SADRQHEQF
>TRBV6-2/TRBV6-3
ASSYRGLREWPQH
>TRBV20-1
SAITPGIQETQY
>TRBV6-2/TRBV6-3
ASNQGFSEAF
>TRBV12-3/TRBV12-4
ASSSLDPNNEQF
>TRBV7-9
ASSPTFERGTEAF
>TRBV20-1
SASGRADTQY
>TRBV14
ASSLRVSGRAEETQY
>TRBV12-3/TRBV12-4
ASGGSQDTQY
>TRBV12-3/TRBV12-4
ASSYSGPTQPQH
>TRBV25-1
ASSDSGQGDTEAF
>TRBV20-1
SAKTGKRTEAF
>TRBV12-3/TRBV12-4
ASSLAARRRPQH
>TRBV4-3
ASSQGSGGSAEQY
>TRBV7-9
ASSQGGTEAF
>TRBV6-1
ASSRGHLNEKLF
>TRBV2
ASSALAGGGELF
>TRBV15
ATSPRRRSGFMQY
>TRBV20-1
SARDVETSSYEQY
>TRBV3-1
ASSQAGRSTYEQY
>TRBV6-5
ASRGQGSEAF